Listed below are T cell receptor beta chains from one sample, sequenced in a study of OX40 agonist ivuxolimab in advanced cancers. Some clones are missing from TCRdb's copy, which holds only in-frame ones; the method was immunoSEQ multiplex PCR. The sample includes tens of thousands of clones, around nine tenths of them seen just once. The source material was CD4+ or CD8+ T cells sorted from blood, sampled in a trial of the OX40 agonist ivuxolimab. The receptor set was obtained from an adult with an advanced solid tumor such as melanoma, head and neck, liver or kidney cancer. Each CDR3 is given with its conserved first and last residue. A D gene is named only where the DNA matches it firmly. Some rows have no size entry. The others give once, few or many, or a class for an expanded clone.

j_call | v_call | d_call | clone_size | cdr3_nt | cdr3_aa
TRBJ1-1 | TRBV27 | NA | few | TGTGCCAGCGCCCCATACAGTGGCACTGAAGCTTTCTTT | CASAPYSGTEAFF
TRBJ2-2 | TRBV15 | NA | NA | TGTGCCACCAGCAGAGACAGGGCGAACACCGGGGAGCTGTTTTTT | CATSRDRANTGELFF
TRBJ2-1 | TRBV5-1 | TRBD2 | NA | TGCGCCAGCAGCTTGGCCGGTACTAGCGGGGGCTACAATGAGCAGTTCTTC | CASSLAGTSGGYNEQFF
TRBJ1-1 | TRBV18 | TRBD1 | once | TGTGCCAGCTCACCAGGACAGGGGATGAACACTGAAGCTTTCTTT | CASSPGQGMNTEAFF
TRBJ1-1 | TRBV5-6 | NA | NA | TGTGCCAGCAACAAAAACCTTGAAGCTTTCTTT | CASNKNLEAFF
TRBJ2-1 | TRBV7-2 | NA | once | TGTGCCAGCAGCTCCCAGGCCTATAATGAGCAGTTCTTC | CASSSQAYNEQFF
TRBJ1-1 | TRBV2 | NA | few | TGTGCCAGCAGTTCGACAGGAGAAGCTTTCTTT | CASSSTGEAFF
TRBJ2-1 | TRBV30 | NA | NA | TGTGCCTGGAGTGTATGGCCGAAGAGCTCCTACAATGAGCAGTTCTTC | CAWSVWPKSSYNEQFF
TRBJ2-2 | TRBV7-2 | TRBD1 | NA | TGTGCCAGCAGGGACAGGGGCACCGGGGAGCTGTTTTTT | CASRDRGTGELFF
TRBJ1-6 | TRBV27 | NA | NA | TGTGCCAGCAGTTTACCACGAAAGGAGACACCCAATTCACCCCTCCACTTT | CASSLPRKETPNSPLHF
TRBJ1-2 | TRBV6-5 | TRBD1 | NA | TGTGCCAGCAGTGCTCGACACAGGGGCGGCTATGGCTACACCTTC | CASSARHRGGYGYTF
TRBJ2-7 | TRBV7-2 | TRBD1 | once | TGTGCCAGCAGACCGGACAGGGGATACGAGCAGTACTTC | CASRPDRGYEQYF
TRBJ2-1 | TRBV7-9 | NA | few | TGTGCCAGCAGCTCCCTGGGGAGGTACAATGAGCAGTTCTTC | CASSSLGRYNEQFF
TRBJ2-2 | TRBV18 | NA | NA | TGTGCCAGCTCACCTTTTGCTGATGTTAACACCGGGGAGCTGTTTTTT | CASSPFADVNTGELFF
TRBJ2-7 | TRBV2 | NA | NA | TGTGCCAGCAGTGGGGGCGGGGCGCGAGAATACGAGCAGTACTTC | CASSGGGAREYEQYF
TRBJ2-3 | TRBV11-2 | NA | NA | TGTGCCAGCAGCTTGCAGGGACAACAGTATTTT | CASSLQGQQYF
TRBJ2-2 | TRBV5-1 | TRBD2 | NA | TGCGCCAGCAGCCTAATGACTAGCGGGGCCACCGGGGAGCTGTTTTTT | CASSLMTSGATGELFF
TRBJ2-1 | TRBV7-9 | TRBD1 | NA | TGTGCCAGCAGCTTAGAGACAGGGGAAGGTGAGCAGTTCTTC | CASSLETGEGEQFF
TRBJ2-3 | TRBV7-8 | TRBD1 | NA | TGTGCCAGCAGCACCGACAGGGGGCGAGATACGCAGTATTTT | CASSTDRGRDTQYF
TRBJ1-2 | TRBV7-9 | NA | NA | TGTGCCAGCAGCTTAAATTTTGGGGGGAGGGACTATGGCTACACCTTC | CASSLNFGGRDYGYTF
TRBJ2-3 | TRBV7-8 | NA | once | TGTGCCAGCAATCTCTACACAGATACGCAGTATTTT | CASNLYTDTQYF
TRBJ1-2 | TRBV25-1 | NA | NA | TGTGCCAGCAGTGGAGGGCCCGGTGGCTACACCTTC | CASSGGPGGYTF
TRBJ2-7 | TRBV5-1 | TRBD2 | few | TGCGCCAGCAGCTTGGGGGTAGCGGGGGCTTTCTCCTACGAGCAGTACTTC | CASSLGVAGAFSYEQYF
TRBJ1-1 | TRBV7-9 | NA | NA | TGTGCCAGCAGCTTAGAAGGGGGGGCCGCTTTCTTT | CASSLEGGAAFF
TRBJ2-5 | TRBV10-1 | TRBD1 | NA | TGCGCCAGCAGCAAAACCGGGACAGGGTTTGTGACCCAGTACTTC | CASSKTGTGFVTQYF
TRBJ1-3 | TRBV11-3 | NA | NA | TGTGCCAGCAGCTCCGGAGGATCTGGAAACACCATATATTTT | CASSSGGSGNTIYF
TRBJ2-6 | TRBV9 | NA | NA | TGTGCCAGCAGCCCAGGACACCTCAACTCTGGGGCCAACGTCCTGACTTTC | CASSPGHLNSGANVLTF
TRBJ1-2 | TRBV11-2 | TRBD1 | NA | TGTGCCAGCAGCCCCCCTGACAGGGGATATGGCTACACCTTC | CASSPPDRGYGYTF
TRBJ2-3 | TRBV25-1 | TRBD2 | once | TGTGCCAGCAGTGAATTTGCTAGCGGGGGGGCCTTAGATACGCAGTATTTT | CASSEFASGGALDTQYF
TRBJ2-2 | TRBV6-5 | NA | NA | TGTGCCAGCAGCCCGGGGCTCGTTCGTGGGGAGCTGTTTTTT | CASSPGLVRGELFF
TRBJ2-7 | TRBV9 | NA | NA | TGTGCCAGCAGCGTAGGAGCGACCTCCTACGAGCAGTACTTC | CASSVGATSYEQYF
TRBJ1-5 | TRBV2 | NA | NA | TGTGCCAGCAGTGGAGTGGGGGTCCAGCAGCCCCAGCATTTT | CASSGVGVQQPQHF
TRBJ1-5 | TRBV19 | NA | NA | TGTGCCACATCTCCCCCAGGGAGGGGTAGCAATCAGCCCCAGCATTTT | CATSPPGRGSNQPQHF
TRBJ2-3 | TRBV11-3 | NA | NA | TGTGCCAGCAGCTTGAGGGGAGACTCTAGCACAGATACGCAGTATTTT | CASSLRGDSSTDTQYF
TRBJ2-1 | TRBV4-1 | TRBD2 | once | TGCGCCAGCAGCATGAACCCCAGCGGGGCCAGCTACAATGAGCAGTTCTTC | CASSMNPSGASYNEQFF
TRBJ1-2 | TRBV6-6 | TRBD1 | few | TGTGCCAGCAGTCTCCGGGACAGCTATGGCTACACCTTC | CASSLRDSYGYTF
TRBJ2-5 | TRBV11-1 | NA | NA | TGTGCCAGCAGCTTCCGGGCGGGGCCGGGCGGGACCCAGTACTTC | CASSFRAGPGGTQYF
TRBJ1-2 | TRBV7-6 | NA | NA | TGTGCCAGCAGCTTAGACGGGGGGCATGGCTATGGCTACACCTTC | CASSLDGGHGYGYTF
TRBJ2-1 | TRBV2 | TRBD2 | NA | TGTGCCAGCACTCCGGGACTAGGCCTTGAGCAGTTCTTC | CASTPGLGLEQFF
TRBJ2-6 | TRBV27 | NA | NA | TGTGCCAGCAGTTTAGGCAGGGCTGGGGCCAACGTCCTGACTTTC | CASSLGRAGANVLTF
TRBJ1-6 | TRBV19 | TRBD1 | few | TGTGCCAGTAGTCCCTCGGGTGGCACAGGGGGAATCCCATCCTATAATTCACCCCTCCACTTT | CASSPSGGTGGIPSYNSPLHF